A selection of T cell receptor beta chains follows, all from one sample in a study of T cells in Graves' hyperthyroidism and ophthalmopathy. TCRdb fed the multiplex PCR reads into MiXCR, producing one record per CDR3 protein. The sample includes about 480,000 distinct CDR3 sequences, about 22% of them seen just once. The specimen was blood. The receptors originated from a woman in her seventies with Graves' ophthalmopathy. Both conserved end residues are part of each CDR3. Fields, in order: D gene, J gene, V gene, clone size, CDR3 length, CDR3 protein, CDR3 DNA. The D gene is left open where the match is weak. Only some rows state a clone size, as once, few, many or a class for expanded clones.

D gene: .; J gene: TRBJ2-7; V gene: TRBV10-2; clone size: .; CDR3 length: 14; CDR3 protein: CASSDRGEGYEQYF; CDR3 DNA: TGCGCCAGCAGTGATCGGGGAGAGGGGTACGAGCAGTACTTC
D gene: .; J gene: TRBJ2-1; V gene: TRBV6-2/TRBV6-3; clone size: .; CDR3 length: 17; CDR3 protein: CASSYPAGSIPYNEQFF; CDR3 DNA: TGTGCCAGCAGTTACCCTGCAGGGTCCATTCCATACAATGAGCAGTTCTTC
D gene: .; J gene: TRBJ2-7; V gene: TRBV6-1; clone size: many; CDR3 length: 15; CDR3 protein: CASSEAGATSYEQYF; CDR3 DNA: TGTGCCAGCAGCGAGGCCGGGGCCACTTCCTACGAGCAGTACTTC
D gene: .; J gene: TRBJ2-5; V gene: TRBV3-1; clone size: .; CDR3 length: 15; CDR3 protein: CASSSYPKGIGTQYF; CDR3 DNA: TGTGCCAGCAGCTCTTACCCTAAAGGAATCGGGACCCAGTACTTC
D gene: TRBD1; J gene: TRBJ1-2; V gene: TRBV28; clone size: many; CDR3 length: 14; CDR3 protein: CASSLSQGASGYTF; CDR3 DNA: TGTGCCAGCAGTTTATCACAGGGGGCTTCTGGCTACACCTTC
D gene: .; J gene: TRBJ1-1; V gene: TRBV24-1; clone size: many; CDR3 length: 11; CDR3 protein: CATIRNTEAFF; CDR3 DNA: TGTGCCACCATCCGAAACACTGAAGCTTTCTTT
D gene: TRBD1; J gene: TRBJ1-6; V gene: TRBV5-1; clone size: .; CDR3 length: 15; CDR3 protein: CASSLQTGYNSPLHF; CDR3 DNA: TGCGCCAGCAGCTTGCAGACAGGGTATAATTCACCCCTCCACTTT
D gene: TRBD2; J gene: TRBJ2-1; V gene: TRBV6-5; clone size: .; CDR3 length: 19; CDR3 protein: CASSYSTSGSFWTANEQFF; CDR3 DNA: TGTGCCAGCAGTTACTCGACTAGCGGGAGTTTTTGGACGGCCAATGAGCAGTTCTTC
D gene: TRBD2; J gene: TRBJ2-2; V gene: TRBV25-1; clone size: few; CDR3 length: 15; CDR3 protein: CASSRPSGRVGELFF; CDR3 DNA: TGTGCCAGCAGTCGTCCTAGCGGGAGGGTCGGGGAGCTGTTTTTT
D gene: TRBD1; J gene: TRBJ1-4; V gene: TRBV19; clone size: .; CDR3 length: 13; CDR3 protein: CASTPGQGEKLFF; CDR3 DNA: TGTGCCAGTACTCCGGGACAGGGAGAAAAACTGTTTTTT
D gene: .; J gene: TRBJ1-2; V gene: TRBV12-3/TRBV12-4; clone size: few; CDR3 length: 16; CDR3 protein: CASTLPRGTRNNGYTF; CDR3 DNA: TGTGCCAGCACCCTCCCCCGGGGGACAAGGAACAATGGCTACACCTTC
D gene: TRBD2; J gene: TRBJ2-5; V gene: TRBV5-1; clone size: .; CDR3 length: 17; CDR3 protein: CASSFGGTSGGQETQYF; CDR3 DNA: TGCGCCAGCAGCTTTGGGGGGACTAGCGGGGGTCAAGAGACCCAGTACTTC
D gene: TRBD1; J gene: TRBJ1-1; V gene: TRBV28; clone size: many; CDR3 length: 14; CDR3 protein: CASTRTGGNTEAFF; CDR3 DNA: TGTGCCAGCACCAGGACAGGGGGGAACACTGAAGCTTTCTTT
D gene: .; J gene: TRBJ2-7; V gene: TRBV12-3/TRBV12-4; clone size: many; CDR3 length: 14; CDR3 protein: CASSLNEGPYEQYF; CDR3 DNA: TGTGCCAGCAGTTTAAACGAGGGACCCTACGAGCAGTACTTC
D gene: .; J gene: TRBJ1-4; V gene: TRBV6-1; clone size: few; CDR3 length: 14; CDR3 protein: CATRPMGQGEKLFF; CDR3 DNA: TGTGCCACCCGTCCGATGGGCCAAGGTGAAAAACTGTTTTTT
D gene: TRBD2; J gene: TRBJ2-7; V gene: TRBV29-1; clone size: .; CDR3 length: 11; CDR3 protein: CSVGGDGEQYF; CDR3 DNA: TGCAGCGTGGGGGGGGACGGCGAGCAGTACTTC
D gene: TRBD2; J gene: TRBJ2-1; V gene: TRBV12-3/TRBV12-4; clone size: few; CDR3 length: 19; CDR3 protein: CASSLYGLAGVVIYNEQFF; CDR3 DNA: TGTGCCAGCAGTTTATACGGACTAGCGGGAGTTGTAATCTACAATGAGCAGTTCTTC
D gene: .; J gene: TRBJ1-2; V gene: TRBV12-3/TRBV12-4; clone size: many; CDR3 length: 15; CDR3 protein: CASSTLESWGYGYTF; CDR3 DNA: TGTGCCAGCAGTACCCTTGAATCCTGGGGGTATGGCTACACCTTC
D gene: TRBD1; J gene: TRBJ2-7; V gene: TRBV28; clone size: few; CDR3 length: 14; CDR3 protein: CASSQRDRGYEQYF; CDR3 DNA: TGTGCCAGCAGTCAGAGGGACAGGGGCTACGAGCAGTACTTC
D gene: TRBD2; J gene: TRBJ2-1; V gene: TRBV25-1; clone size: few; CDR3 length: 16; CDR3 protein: CASSELSTSGDNEQFF; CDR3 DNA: TGTGCCAGCAGTGAACTATCGACTAGCGGGGACAATGAGCAGTTCTTC
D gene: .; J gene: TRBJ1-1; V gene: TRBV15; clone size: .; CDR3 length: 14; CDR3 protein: CATSRGGSNTEAFF; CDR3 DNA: TGTGCCACCAGCAGAGGGGGGTCGAACACTGAAGCTTTCTTT
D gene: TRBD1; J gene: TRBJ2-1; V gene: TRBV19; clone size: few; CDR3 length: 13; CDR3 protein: CASSISNRGEQFF; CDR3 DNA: TGTGCCAGTAGTATATCAAACAGGGGTGAGCAGTTCTTC
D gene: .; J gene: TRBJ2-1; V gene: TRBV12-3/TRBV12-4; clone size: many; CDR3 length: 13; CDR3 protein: CASSPTPYNEQFF; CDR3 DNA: TGTGCCAGCAGCCCCACTCCCTACAATGAGCAGTTCTTC
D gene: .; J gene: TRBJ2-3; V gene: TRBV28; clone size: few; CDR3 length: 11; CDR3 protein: CASSLGVGQYF; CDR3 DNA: TGTGCCAGCAGTTTGGGGGTAGGGCAGTATTTT
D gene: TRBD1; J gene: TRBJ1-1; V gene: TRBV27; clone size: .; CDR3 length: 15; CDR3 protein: CASSSYRTGGTEAFF; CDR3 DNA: TGTGCCAGCAGTTCCTACCGGACAGGGGGCACTGAAGCTTTCTTT
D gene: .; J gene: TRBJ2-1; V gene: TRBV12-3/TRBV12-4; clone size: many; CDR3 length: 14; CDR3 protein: CASSLGSGSNEQFF; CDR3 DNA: TGTGCCAGCAGTTTAGGGTCAGGGAGCAATGAGCAGTTCTTC
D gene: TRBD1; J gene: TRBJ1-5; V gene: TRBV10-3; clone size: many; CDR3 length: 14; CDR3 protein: CASGGQGVQQPQHF; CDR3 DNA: TGTGCCTCAGGAGGACAGGGGGTACAACAGCCCCAGCATTTT
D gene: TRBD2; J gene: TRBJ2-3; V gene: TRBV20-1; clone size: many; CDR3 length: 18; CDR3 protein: CSARETSGRALYTDTQYF; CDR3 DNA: TGCAGTGCTCGCGAGACTAGCGGGAGGGCCCTGTACACAGATACGCAGTATTTT
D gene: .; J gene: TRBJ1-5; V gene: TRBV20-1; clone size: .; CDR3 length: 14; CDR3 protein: CSASPHRVDQPQHF; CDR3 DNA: TGCAGTGCTTCCCCTCACAGGGTGGATCAACCCCAGCATTTT
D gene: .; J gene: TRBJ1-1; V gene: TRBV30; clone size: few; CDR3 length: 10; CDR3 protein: CAWEYTEAFF; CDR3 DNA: TGTGCCTGGGAGTACACTGAAGCTTTCTTT
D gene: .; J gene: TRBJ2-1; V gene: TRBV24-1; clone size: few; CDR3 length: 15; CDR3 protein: CATSLGAAFPNEQFF; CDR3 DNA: TGTGCCACCAGCCTGGGGGCGGCCTTTCCCAATGAGCAGTTCTTC
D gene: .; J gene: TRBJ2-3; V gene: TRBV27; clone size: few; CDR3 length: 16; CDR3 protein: CASSLFGETGTDTQYF; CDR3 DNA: TGTGCCAGCAGTTTATTTGGGGAGACGGGCACAGATACGCAGTATTTT
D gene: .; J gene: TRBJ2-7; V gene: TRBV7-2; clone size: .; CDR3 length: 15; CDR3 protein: CASSLGAESSYEQYF; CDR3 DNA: TGTGCCAGCAGCTTAGGGGCGGAGAGCTCCTACGAGCAGTACTTC
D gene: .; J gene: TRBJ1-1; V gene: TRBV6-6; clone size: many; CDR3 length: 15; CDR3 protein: CASSYSSFRLTEAFF; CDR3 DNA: TGTGCCAGCAGTTACTCGAGTTTTCGACTTACTGAAGCTTTCTTT
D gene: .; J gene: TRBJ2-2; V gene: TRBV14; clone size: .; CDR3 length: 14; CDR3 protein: CASSRDQRGGELFF; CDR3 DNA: TGTGCCAGCAGCCGGGACCAGCGAGGCGGGGAGCTGTTTTTT